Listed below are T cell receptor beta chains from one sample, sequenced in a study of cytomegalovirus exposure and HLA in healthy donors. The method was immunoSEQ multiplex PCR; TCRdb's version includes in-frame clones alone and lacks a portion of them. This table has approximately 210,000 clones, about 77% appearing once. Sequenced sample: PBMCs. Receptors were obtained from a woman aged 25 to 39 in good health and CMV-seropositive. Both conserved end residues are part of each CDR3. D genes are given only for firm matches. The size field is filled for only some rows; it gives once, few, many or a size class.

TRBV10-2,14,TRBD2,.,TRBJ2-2,TGCGCCAGCAGTGAAAGCGGGAAGGCCGGGGAGCTGTTTTTT,CASSESGKAGELFF
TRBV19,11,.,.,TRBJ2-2,TGTGCCAGTAGTCTAACCGGGGAGCTGTTTTTT,CASSLTGELFF
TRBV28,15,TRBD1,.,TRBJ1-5,TGTGCCAGCAGTTTAAACAGGGGTGTGAGTCAGCCCCAGCATTTT,CASSLNRGVSQPQHF
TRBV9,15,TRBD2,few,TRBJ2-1,TGTGCCAGCAGCTTACTTACTAGCGGGAGCAATGAGCAGTTCTTC,CASSLLTSGSNEQFF
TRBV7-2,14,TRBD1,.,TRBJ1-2,TGTGCCAGCAGCTTGGAGCAGGGGGCGGGAGGCTACACCTTC,CASSLEQGAGGYTF
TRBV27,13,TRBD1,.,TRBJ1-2,TGTGCCAGCGCACAGGGGACTAACTATGGCTACACCTTC,CASAQGTNYGYTF
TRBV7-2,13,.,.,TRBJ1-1,TGTGCCAGCAGCTTAGGTCCGAGAGGAGAAGCTTTCTTT,CASSLGPRGEAFF
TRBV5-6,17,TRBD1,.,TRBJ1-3,TGTGCCAGCAGCTTTACAGGGGGCGACTTCTCTGGAAACACCATATATTTT,CASSFTGGDFSGNTIYF
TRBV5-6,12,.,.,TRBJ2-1,TGTGCCAGCAGCCCTGGAAACGGGGAGCAGTTCTTC,CASSPGNGEQFF
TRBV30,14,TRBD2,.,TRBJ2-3,TGTGCCTGGAGTCTACTAGCGGGAGTGGATACGCAGTATTTT,CAWSLLAGVDTQYF